This T cell receptor beta chain was identified during a study of spatial heterogeneity in lung cancer. Study background: Compared with alpha-chain sequences, beta-chain sequences were consistently detected in greater numbers.

This clonotype is categorized as medium-sized. Antigen: not known. Findings of the study overall: Counts that tracked tumor mutation counts were those of expanded intratumoral alpha and beta TCRs.

CDR1 MNHEY and CDR2 SVGAGI come from the germline V gene. J lost 7 bases, V lost 0 bases, and 8 bases had no gene match. The CDR3 has 15 amino acids. The library protocol tagged each TCR cDNA with a unique molecular identifier. TCRdb passed the 5' RACE reads through MiXCR, listing each CDR3 protein once. The repertoire holds 3,000 or so distinct CDR3 sequences, with 10% to 15% as singletons. Noted time point: sample taken at primary tumor resection. Extraction of whole RNA from tumor, nontumor lung or frozen PBMC preceded unsorted sequencing. The material sequenced was lung tumor tissue, taken at surgery. The clonotype originates from a male donor with early-stage non-small cell lung cancer. The chain employs TRBV6-5 and TRBJ2-5, with 7 positions matching TRBD1. The CDR3 sequence: CASSYSRGPGGTQYF. In DNA form, the CDR3 reads TGTGCCAGCAGTTACTCTAGGGGGCCTGGGGGGACCCAGTACTTC.